This note documents a single T cell receptor (beta chain) sequence. This sample is part of a study of blood T cell repertoires in COVID-19. Measured with immunoSEQ multiplex PCR; TCRdb has only the in-frame clones, and not every one. The sample carries about 160,000 clones, 80% to 85% recorded once. The material sequenced was peripheral blood. This clonotype originated in a woman aged 55-70 years with acute or convalescent COVID-19.

The CDR3 is CASSPNPTGISTNEQFF. The CDR3 coding sequence is TGTGCCAGCAGCCCGAACCCTACAGGGATTTCTACCAATGAGCAGTTCTTC. This chain connects TRBV11-3 to TRBJ2-1, with a weak D call TRBD1 (6 bases). CDR3 length equals 17 residues. Trimming removed 5 bases from V and 6 bases from J, with 23 bases in between. Germline V gene lookup returns CDR1 SGHNT and CDR2 YENEEA.